One sample yielded the 18 T cell receptor delta chains listed below, sequenced in a study of gamma-delta chains in newborns, infants, children. TCRdb made new clone calls on the reads using CATT. The table lists around 1,500 delta-chain clones, around 9% of them singletons. The sequenced sample consisted of blood. The receptors shown here come from a child who was a newborn, infant or young child, either healthy, febrile or measles-vaccinated (not recorded which).

The sample holds a few counts of this clone. One end of the junction fails to match germline, which may point to a read error. This sample includes further DNA sequences coding for the same CDR3. The chain recombines TRDV2 with TRDJ3; TRDD3 matches at 8 bases. Germline V gene sequence: CDR1 GEAIGNYY, CDR2 EKD. This CDR3 spans 19 amino acids. The CDR3 here is CACDTWGIPSSWATRQMFF. CDR3 bases: TGTGCCTGTGACACCTGGGGGATCCCAAGCTCCTGGGCCACCCGACAGATGTTTTTC.

This clone appeared a few times. The TCRdb protein comes from a much larger clone and disagrees with this DNA's translation at residue 5, likely due to a read error; the protein given here is derived from the DNA. The chain joins TRDV2 to TRDJ3; 10 nucleotides line up with TRDD3. The V and J ends lost 2 bases and 2 bases, in that order; junction bases with no gene match: 2. The CDR3 loop spans 17 amino acids. From germline, CDR1 is GEAIGNYY and CDR2 EKD. The CDR3 DNA sequence: TGTGCCTGTGACATGCTGGGGGATACCTGGGACACCCGACAGATGTTTTTC. It specifies CACDMLGDTWDTRQMFF.

A word on this clone: The translation of this DNA and the TCRdb protein of a much larger clone differ at residue 13, probably owing to a read error; the protein shown here is translated from the DNA. The chain has TRDV1 and TRDJ2; either TRDD2 or TRDD3 may supply D (6 bases each). Trimming removed 2 bases at V and 8 bases at J, with 30 bases between. This CDR3 comprises 20 residues. The germline V gene has CDR1 TSWWSYY and CDR2 QGS. CDR3 residues: CALGETPSPVTGRIRAQLFF. The CDR3 bases are TGTGCTCTTGGGGAAACGCCTTCCCCGGTTACTGGGCGTATCAGGGCACAACTCTTCTTT.

There are a few counts of this clone. This chain uses TRDV1 with TRDJ3, with TRDD3 identical over 7 bases. Per germline, CDR1 TSWWSYY and CDR2 QGS. The CDR3 sequence is 18 residues long. V was clipped by 5 bases and J by 2 bases; unmatched bases: 9. The CDR3: CALGNGGYATWDTRQMFF. The DNA for the CDR3 is TGTGCTCTTGGGAACGGCGGATACGCCACCTGGGACACCCGACAGATGTTTTTC.

A note on this clone: This sequence is one base from a far larger clone and is likely a read error. The sample carries other DNA sequences with the same CDR3. The chain employs TRDV1 and TRDJ1, with 8 bases aligning to TRDD3. CDR3 length equals 19 residues. Germline V lookup: CDR1 TSWWSYY, CDR2 QGS. The chain's CDR3 is CALGELLPLGAPYTDKLIF. DNA of the CDR3: TGTGCTCTTGGGGAACTCCTACCACTGGGGGCCCCGTACACCGATAAGCTCATCTTT.

With regard to this clone: Only one base separates this from a far larger clonotype, so it likely reflects a read error. V and J are TRDV2 and TRDJ3, with 8 bases lining up with TRDD3. Germline assignment: CDR1 GEAIGNYY and CDR2 EKD. The CDR3 loop spans 21 amino acids. The CDR3 region has the DNA TGTGCCTGTGACATCCTTACTCTGGGGGACCCCAGCTCCTGGGACGCCCGACAGATGTTTTTC. Protein: CACDILTLGDPSSWDARQMFF.

On this clone: TCRdb assigns this DNA the protein of a much larger clone, which departs from its translation at residue 4; this likely reflects a read error, and the protein shown comes from translating the DNA. The chain joins TRDV2 to TRDJ3, with 8 bases lining up with TRDD3. This CDR3 is built from 17 residues. Germline lookup yields CDR1 GEAIGNYY and CDR2 EKD. Here the CDR3 DNA reads TGTGCCTGTGGCACCATGGGGGATTCCTGGGACACCCGACAGATGTTTTTC. Encoded protein: CACGTMGDSWDTRQMFF.

Notes on this clone: TCRdb's protein for this DNA is that of a much larger clone and differs from the translation at residue 3, likely a read error; the protein shown is the DNA translation. The CDR3 coding sequence is TGTGCTCCTGGGGAGTCCTTATTCCGCACAGGTGGGGCCGATAAACTCATCTTT. Its protein product is CAPGESLFRTGGADKLIF. The J gene is TRDJ1, the V gene TRDV1, with D possibly TRDD3 on 6 matching bases. CDR1 and CDR2 (germline): TSWWSYY, QGS. CDR3 length: 18 residues.

In this sample, this clone turned up a few times. The mismatch at residue 6 between this DNA's translation and the TCRdb protein of a much larger clone likely reflects a read error; the protein shown is translated from the DNA. The same CDR3 arises from other DNA sequences in this sample as well. CDR3 sequence reads: CACDTRGASWDTRQMFF. CDR3 sequence (DNA): TGTGCCTGTGACACCCGGGGGGCCTCCTGGGACACCCGACAGATGTTTTTC. V and J are TRDV2 and TRDJ3; TRDD3 is a possible D gene (5 bases). Per the germline V gene, CDR1 is GEAIGNYY and CDR2 is EKD. This CDR3 region has 17 residues. The V end was cut by 0 bases, the J end by 0 bases, with 8 bases between.

In regard to this clone: The protein held in TCRdb is that of a much larger clone and does not match this DNA's translation at residue 4, likely because of a read error; the protein shown is translated from the DNA. The chain couples TRDV2 to TRDJ3, with 7 bases aligning to TRDD3. This CDR3 contains 17 residues. Germline CDR1 is GEAIGNYY and CDR2 is EKD. The J segment lost 0 bases and the V segment lost 5 bases, leaving 6 bases of the junction unmatched. CDR3 DNA sequence: TGTGCCTGTGGCATACTGGGGAGCTCCTGGGACACCCGACAGATGTTTTTC. Its protein is CACGILGSSWDTRQMFF.

As to this clone: This probably arose from a read error, given a far larger clone one base away. The same CDR3 is also encoded by other DNA sequences in this sample. The CDR3 DNA reads TGTGCCCTTGGGGAAACTTGTACTGGGGGATACACCGATAAACTCATCTTT. Translating gives CALGETCTGGYTDKLIF. The chain couples TRDV1 to TRDJ1; 10 nucleotides align to TRDD3. Germline CDR1 and CDR2: TSWWSYY and QGS. The CDR3 sequence is 17 residues long.

Concerning this clone itself: A far larger clone lies a single base away; this is likely a read error. At the DNA level, this CDR3 is encoded by other sequences in the same sample as well. The gene calls are TRDV2 and TRDJ3; the match to TRDD3 covers 7 bases. Germline V gene sequence: CDR1 GEAIGNYY, CDR2 EKD. The CDR3 has 19 amino acids. The CDR3 spells CACDIPWGASSWDTRQMFF. The CDR3 nucleotides read TGTGCCTGTGACATCCCCTGGGGGGCCAGCTCCTGGGATACCCGACAGATGTTTTTC.

This clone is medium-sized in the sample. The sample has other DNA sequences that encode this CDR3 too. The rearrangement links TRDV1 to TRDJ1; a weak D match, TRDD3 (5 bases). V lost 3 bases and J lost 3, with 23 bases in between. Germline CDR1 reads TSWWSYY; CDR2 reads QGS. The CDR3 is made up of 18 amino acids. The CDR3: CALGESLFRTGGADKLIF. The CDR3 nucleotides are TGTGCTCTTGGGGAGTCCTTATTCCGCACAGGTGGGGCCGATAAACTCATCTTT.

This clone has just a few counts. The protein recorded in TCRdb matches a much larger clone and deviates from this DNA's translation at residue 13, suggesting a read error; the protein here is obtained by translating the DNA. The chain employs TRDV2 and TRDJ1; perhaps TRDD3 as D (9 bases). The V end lost 1 base, the J end lost 0 bases, and 23 bases lay between the germline ends. Germline V gives CDR1 GEAIGNYY, CDR2 EKD. This CDR3 comprises 19 residues. DNA of the CDR3: TGTGCCTGTGACACACTTCCTACAGGGGATACGCAGCACACCGATAAACTCATCTTT. Protein sequence: CACDTLPTGDTQHTDKLIF.

This clone is large by share. Other DNA variants within this sample encode the same CDR3. This sequence joins TRDV2 and TRDJ3; 12 bases line up with TRDD3. V trimming: 2 bases; J trimming: 0 bases; junction bases outside the gene matches: 4. Germline V gene lookup returns CDR1 GEAIGNYY and CDR2 EKD. The CDR3 is 19 amino acids. CDR3 region: CACDILGDTSSWDTRQMFF. The CDR3 DNA is TGTGCCTGTGACATACTGGGGGATACTAGCTCCTGGGACACCCGACAGATGTTTTTC.

This clone is labeled medium-sized. A far larger clone lies a single base away; this is likely a read error. V is TRDV2 and J is TRDJ1; 12 nucleotides match TRDD3. This CDR3 has 14 amino acids. The germline V gene encodes CDR1 GEAIGNYY and CDR2 EKD. CDR3 region: CAGDTWGIRDKLIF. In nucleotides, the CDR3 is TGTGCCGGTGACACCTGGGGGATACGCGATAAACTCATCTTT.

On this clone: A far larger clone lies a single base away; this is likely a read error. Other DNA sequences within the sample encode an identical CDR3. CDR3 in amino acids: CALGELLPLGAPYTDKLIF. CDR3 DNA sequence: TGTGCTCTTGGGGAACTCCTACCACTGGGGGCCCCGTACACCGATAAACTTATCTTT. This chain connects TRDV1 to TRDJ1; TRDD3 matches 8 bases. The CDR3 is made up of 19 amino acids. CDR1 and CDR2 (germline): TSWWSYY, QGS.

Comment on this clone: The TCRdb record carries a much larger clone's protein, which differs from this DNA's translation at residue 5; a read error is the likely cause, and the protein listed here is the DNA translation. This chain connects TRDV2 to TRDJ3; TRDD3 matches at 11 bases. Unmatched junction bases numbered 15, after V lost 3 bases and J lost 0 bases. CDR1 GEAIGNYY and CDR2 EKD come from the germline V gene. The CDR3 consists of 22 residues. DNA for the CDR3: TGTGCCTGTGACGCGGGTGGATGGGGGATACGGCCCGACTCCTGGGACACCCGACAGATGTTTTTC. Its translation: CACDAGGWGIRPDSWDTRQMFF.